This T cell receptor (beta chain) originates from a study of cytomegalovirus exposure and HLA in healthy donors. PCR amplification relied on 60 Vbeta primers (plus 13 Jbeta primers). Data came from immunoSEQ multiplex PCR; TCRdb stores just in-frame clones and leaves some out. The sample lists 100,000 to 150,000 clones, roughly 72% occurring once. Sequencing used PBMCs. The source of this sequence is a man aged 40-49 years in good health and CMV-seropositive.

The CDR3 sequence: CASTLTGLNEKLFF. CDR3 DNA sequence: TGCGCCAGCACCTTGACAGGACTTAATGAAAAACTGTTTTTT. This rearrangement joins TRBV4-1 to TRBJ1-4; tentative D call: TRBD1 (6 bases). The V end lost 7 bases, the J end lost 4 bases, and 13 bases lay between the germline ends. Germline V gene sequence: CDR1 MGHRA, CDR2 YSYEKL. The length of the CDR3 is 14 residues.